Listed below are T cell receptor beta chains from one sample, sequenced in a study of T-cell memory formation after mild COVID-19. TCRdb re-analysed the 5' RACE reads in MiXCR, keeping a single row per CDR3 protein. The data show 150,000 to 200,000 distinct CDR3 sequences, roughly 10% seen once. The specimen was PBMCs or a T cell subset sorted from them (not recorded which). These receptors all stem from a young man who had mild COVID-19 (a few samples of this study predate the infection). Cell type and time point are not known. Both conserved end residues are part of each CDR3. The D gene is left open where the match is weak. The size entry is marked missing in some rows and otherwise reads once, few, many or a size class.

TRBJ2-3 | TRBV7-2 | few | TRBD1 | CASSVDRDRSADTQYF | TGTGCCAGCAGCGTAGACAGGGACAGGTCTGCAGATACGCAGTATTTT
TRBJ2-7 | TRBV5-1 | many | . | CASSLGGTSSYEQYF | TGCGCCAGCAGCCTGGGTGGGACCTCGTCCTACGAGCAGTACTTC
TRBJ1-3 | TRBV12-3/TRBV12-4 | . | TRBD1 | CASKQGRLNTIYF | TGTGCCAGCAAACAGGGGAGGTTGAACACCATATATTTT
TRBJ1-1 | TRBV3-1 | . | TRBD1 | CASSRDRGYMNTEAFF | TGTGCCAGCAGCCGGGACAGGGGTTACATGAACACTGAAGCTTTCTTT
TRBJ2-5 | TRBV5-1 | . | TRBD1 | CASSWGTGEEETQYF | TGCGCCAGCAGCTGGGGGACAGGGGAAGAGGAGACCCAGTACTTC
TRBJ2-7 | TRBV27 | many | . | CASSLRPGDEQYF | TGTGCCAGCAGTTTACGGCCAGGGGACGAGCAGTACTTC
TRBJ1-1 | TRBV5-1 | . | TRBD1 | CASSFQGALNTEAFF | TGCGCCAGCAGCTTCCAGGGGGCCCTGAACACTGAAGCTTTCTTT
TRBJ2-7 | TRBV6-6 | . | . | CASGGAYEQYF | TGTGCAAGTGGGGGAGCCTACGAGCAGTACTTC
TRBJ2-1 | TRBV7-2 | few | TRBD2 | CASRPGGYNEQFF | TGTGCCAGCAGACCGGGGGGCTACAATGAGCAGTTCTTC
TRBJ1-3 | TRBV5-1 | . | . | CASSFQGVSGNTIYF | TGCGCCAGCAGCTTCCAGGGCGTTTCTGGAAACACCATATATTTT
TRBJ2-1 | TRBV29-1 | . | . | CSTYRHDEQFF | TGCAGCACTTACAGACATGATGAGCAGTTCTTC
TRBJ1-5 | TRBV7-8 | . | . | CASSQMQSGQPQHF | TGTGCCAGCAGCCAGATGCAGAGTGGGCAGCCCCAGCATTTT
TRBJ2-2 | TRBV5-5 | . | . | CASSLGTAPTGELFF | TGTGCCAGCAGCTTAGGAACAGCTCCAACCGGGGAGCTGTTTTTT
TRBJ2-3 | TRBV7-2 | many | TRBD2 | CASSLSGGDWTDTQYF | TGTGCCAGCAGCTTATCGGGGGGGGACTGGACAGATACGCAGTATTTT
TRBJ2-1 | TRBV12-3/TRBV12-4 | few | . | CASSIRGRGSLNEQFF | TGTGCCAGCAGCATCCGGGGGCGGGGGTCCCTAAATGAGCAGTTCTTC
TRBJ2-3 | TRBV7-8 | . | TRBD1 | CASRQTGQSTDTQYF | TGTGCCAGCAGACAAACGGGACAGAGCACAGATACGCAGTATTTT
TRBJ2-2 | TRBV2 | . | TRBD2 | CASRGGLANTGELFF | TGTGCCAGCCGAGGAGGACTAGCGAACACCGGGGAGCTGTTTTTT
TRBJ1-5 | TRBV10-3 | . | . | CAISGGRGQPQHF | TGTGCCATCAGTGGGGGGCGCGGTCAGCCCCAGCATTTT
TRBJ1-2 | TRBV3-1 | . | . | CASSQDGYSYYGYTF | TGTGCCAGCAGCCAAGACGGGTACAGCTACTATGGCTACACCTTC
TRBJ1-1 | TRBV5-1 | few | . | CASSGGQNTEAFF | TGCGCCAGCAGCGGGGGACAGAACACTGAAGCTTTCTTT
TRBJ2-3 | TRBV6-1 | . | . | CASSAFTDTQYF | TGTGCCAGCAGTGCCTTCACAGATACGCAGTATTTT
TRBJ2-1 | TRBV7-2 | . | . | CASSPSQGYNEQFF | TGTGCCAGCAGCCCCTCACAGGGCTACAATGAGCAGTTCTTC
TRBJ1-6 | TRBV2 | . | . | CASSENGQDNSPLHF | TGTGCCAGCAGTGAAAATGGGCAGGATAATTCACCCCTCCACTTT
TRBJ1-5 | TRBV6-6 | many | . | CASRAPGRFGQPQHF | TGTGCCAGCAGAGCCCCAGGGAGGTTCGGTCAGCCCCAGCATTTT
TRBJ1-1 | TRBV4-2 | few | . | CASTPSGVTEAFF | TGTGCCAGCACCCCATCAGGGGTCACTGAAGCTTTCTTT
TRBJ2-1 | TRBV6-2/TRBV6-3 | few | TRBD2 | CAITPGLYNEQFF | TGTGCCATCACGCCGGGACTATACAATGAGCAGTTCTTC
TRBJ2-1 | TRBV15 | . | TRBD1 | CATSRGGGRPGYNEQFF | TGTGCCACCAGCAGAGGAGGGGGCCGCCCAGGCTACAATGAGCAGTTCTTC
TRBJ1-4 | TRBV7-9 | . | . | CASSFGRGLSNEKLFF | TGTGCCAGCAGCTTCGGAAGGGGACTGAGTAATGAAAAACTGTTTTTT
TRBJ2-1 | TRBV12-3/TRBV12-4 | . | TRBD2 | CASSLRLAGSGDEQFF | TGTGCCAGCAGTTTACGACTAGCGGGGTCTGGGGATGAGCAGTTCTTC
TRBJ1-3 | TRBV15 | few | . | CATSRDKGRYSGNTIYF | TGTGCCACCAGCAGAGATAAGGGACGGTACTCTGGAAACACCATATATTTT
TRBJ2-1 | TRBV20-1 | . | TRBD2 | CSASGGPSGGGYNEQFF | TGCAGTGCTAGCGGAGGTCCCTCTGGCGGGGGGTACAATGAGCAGTTCTTC
TRBJ1-1 | TRBV12-3/TRBV12-4 | . | . | CASSLASRGNTEAFF | TGTGCCAGCAGTTTAGCGTCCAGGGGGAACACTGAAGCTTTCTTT
TRBJ2-5 | TRBV6-2/TRBV6-3 | few | . | CASSWRALQETQYF | TGTGCCAGCAGTTGGAGGGCGCTCCAAGAGACCCAGTACTTC
TRBJ2-1 | TRBV12-3/TRBV12-4 | . | . | CASSFVENEQFF | TGTGCCAGCAGTTTCGTAGAAAATGAGCAGTTCTTC
TRBJ2-3 | TRBV12-3/TRBV12-4 | few | TRBD1 | CASTQTRDSLFTDTQYF | TGTGCCAGCACCCAGACCCGGGACAGCCTATTCACAGATACGCAGTATTTT
TRBJ1-5 | TRBV5-1 | few | . | CASRFDSDNQPQHF | TGCGCCAGCAGATTCGACAGTGACAATCAGCCCCAGCATTTT
TRBJ1-6 | TRBV24-1 | few | . | CATPTGARNLADNSPLHF | TGTGCCACCCCTACAGGAGCGAGGAACCTGGCGGATAATTCACCCCTCCACTTT